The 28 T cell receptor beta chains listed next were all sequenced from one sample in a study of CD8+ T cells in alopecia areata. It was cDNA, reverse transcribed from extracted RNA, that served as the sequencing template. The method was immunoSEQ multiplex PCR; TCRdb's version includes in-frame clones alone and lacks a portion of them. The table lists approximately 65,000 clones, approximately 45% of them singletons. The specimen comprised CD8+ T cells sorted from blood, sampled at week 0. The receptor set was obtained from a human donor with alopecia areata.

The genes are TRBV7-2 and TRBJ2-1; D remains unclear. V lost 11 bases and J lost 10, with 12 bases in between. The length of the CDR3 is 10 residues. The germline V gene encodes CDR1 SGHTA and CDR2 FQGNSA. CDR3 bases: TGTGCCGGAAACATTGGGGAGCAGTTCTTC. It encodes CAGNIGEQFF.

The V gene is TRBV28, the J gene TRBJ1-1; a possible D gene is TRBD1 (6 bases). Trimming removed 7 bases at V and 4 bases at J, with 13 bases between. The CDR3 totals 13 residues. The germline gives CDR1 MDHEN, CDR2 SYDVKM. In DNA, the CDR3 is TGTGCCAGCAATTGGGGGGGGCCCACTGAAGCTTTCTTT. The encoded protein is CASNWGGPTEAFF.

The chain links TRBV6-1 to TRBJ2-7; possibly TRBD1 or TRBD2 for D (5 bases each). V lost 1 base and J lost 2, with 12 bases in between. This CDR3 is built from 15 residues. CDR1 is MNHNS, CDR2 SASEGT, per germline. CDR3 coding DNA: TGTGCCAGCAGTGAAGAAGGCCAGGGACCCTACGAGCAGTACTTC. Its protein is CASSEEGQGPYEQYF.

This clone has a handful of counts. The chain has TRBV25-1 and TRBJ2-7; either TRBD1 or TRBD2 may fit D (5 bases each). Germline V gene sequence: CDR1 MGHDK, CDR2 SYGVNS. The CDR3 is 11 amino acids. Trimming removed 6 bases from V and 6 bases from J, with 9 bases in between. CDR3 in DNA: TGTGCCAGCAGCCCGGGACCCGAGCAGTACTTC. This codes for CASSPGPEQYF.

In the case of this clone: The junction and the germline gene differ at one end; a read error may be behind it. The CDR3 loop is CASSSNDPGYPSF. The CDR3 DNA reads as TGTGCCAGCAGCTCAAATGACCCGGGATATCCGTCCTTC. V is TRBV7-9 and J is TRBJ2-7; D might be TRBD2 (5 bases). Germline V gives CDR1 SEHNR, CDR2 FQNEAQ (reference sequence). CDR3 length equals 13 residues.

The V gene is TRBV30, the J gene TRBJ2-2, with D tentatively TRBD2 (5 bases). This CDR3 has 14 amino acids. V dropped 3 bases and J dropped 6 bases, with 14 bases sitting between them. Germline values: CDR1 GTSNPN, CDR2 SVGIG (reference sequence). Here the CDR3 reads CAWRSMGAAGELFF. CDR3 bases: TGTGCCTGGAGGTCAATGGGAGCAGCCGGGGAGCTGTTTTTT.

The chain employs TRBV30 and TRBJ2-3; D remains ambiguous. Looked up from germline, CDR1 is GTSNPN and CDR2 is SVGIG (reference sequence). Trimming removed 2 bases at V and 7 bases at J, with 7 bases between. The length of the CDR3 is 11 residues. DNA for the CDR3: TGTGCCTGGAGTACATCAAATACGCAGTATTTT. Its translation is CAWSTSNTQYF.

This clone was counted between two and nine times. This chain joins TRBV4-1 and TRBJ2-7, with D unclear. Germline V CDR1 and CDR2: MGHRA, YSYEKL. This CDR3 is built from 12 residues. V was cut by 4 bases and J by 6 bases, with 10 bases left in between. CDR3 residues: CASSPTGLEQYF. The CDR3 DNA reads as TGCGCCAGCAGCCCCACGGGTCTCGAGCAGTACTTC.

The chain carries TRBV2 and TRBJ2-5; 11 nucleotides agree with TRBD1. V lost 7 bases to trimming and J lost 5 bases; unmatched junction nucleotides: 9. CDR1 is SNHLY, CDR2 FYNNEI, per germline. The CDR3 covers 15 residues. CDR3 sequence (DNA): TGTGCCAGCACAAAGGACAGGGGGCTTGGGGAGACCCAGTACTTC. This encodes CASTKDRGLGETQYF. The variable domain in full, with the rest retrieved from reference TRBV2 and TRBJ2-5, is EPEVTQTPSHQVTQMGQEVILRCVPISNHLYFYWYRQILGQKVEFLVSFYNNEISEKSEIFDDQFSVERPDGSNFTLKIRSTKLEDSAMYFCASTKDRGLGETQYFGPGTRLLVL.

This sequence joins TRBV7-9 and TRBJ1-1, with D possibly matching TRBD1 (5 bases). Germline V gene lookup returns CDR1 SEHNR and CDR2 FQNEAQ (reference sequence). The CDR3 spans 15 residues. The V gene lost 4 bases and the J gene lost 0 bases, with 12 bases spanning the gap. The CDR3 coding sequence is TGTGCCAGCAGCTACCCTCAAGGGGTGAACACTGAAGCTTTCTTT. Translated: CASSYPQGVNTEAFF.

Written as DNA, the CDR3 is TGTGCCAGCAGCCACCTGGCGGACTACAATGAGCAGTTCTTC. Protein sequence: CASSHLADYNEQFF. The chain has TRBV5-4 and TRBJ2-1; D gene ambiguous. The CDR3 contains 14 residues. Per germline, CDR1 SGHNT and CDR2 YYREEE (reference sequence). V lost 4 bases to trimming and J lost 3 bases, with 11 bases between them. The full variable domain, rest sourced from reference TRBV5-4 and TRBJ2-1, is ETGVTQSPTHLIKTRGQQVTLRCSSQSGHNTVSWYQQALGQGPQFIFQYYREEENGRGNFPPRFSGLQFPNYSSELNVNALELDDSALYLCASSHLADYNEQFFGPGTRLTVL.

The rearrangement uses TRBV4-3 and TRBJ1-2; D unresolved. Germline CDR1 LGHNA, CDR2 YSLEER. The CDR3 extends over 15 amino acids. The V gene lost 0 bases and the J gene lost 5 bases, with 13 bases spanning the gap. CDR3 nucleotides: TGCGCCAGCAGCCAAGATCGCGGCACGGGGTATGGCTACACCTTC. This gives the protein CASSQDRGTGYGYTF.

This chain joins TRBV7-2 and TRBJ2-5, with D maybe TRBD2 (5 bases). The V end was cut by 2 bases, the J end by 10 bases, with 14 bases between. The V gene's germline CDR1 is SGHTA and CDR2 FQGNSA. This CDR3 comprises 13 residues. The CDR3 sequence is CASSLRQARGQYF. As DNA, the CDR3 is TGTGCCAGCAGCTTAAGGCAGGCTCGGGGCCAGTACTTC.

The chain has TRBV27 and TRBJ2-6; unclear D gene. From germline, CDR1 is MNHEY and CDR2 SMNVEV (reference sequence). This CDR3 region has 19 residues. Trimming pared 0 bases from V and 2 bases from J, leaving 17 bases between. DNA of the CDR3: TGTGCCAGCAGTTTATCGATTCAAGGAGATAGGACTGGGGCCAACGTCCTGACTTTC. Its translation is CASSLSIQGDRTGANVLTF.

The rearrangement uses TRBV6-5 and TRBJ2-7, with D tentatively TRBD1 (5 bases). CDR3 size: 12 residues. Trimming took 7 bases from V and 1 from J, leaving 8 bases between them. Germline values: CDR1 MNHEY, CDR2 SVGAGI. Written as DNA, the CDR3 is TGTGCCAGCACAGGGTATTCCTACGAGCAGTACTTC. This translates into CASTGYSYEQYF.

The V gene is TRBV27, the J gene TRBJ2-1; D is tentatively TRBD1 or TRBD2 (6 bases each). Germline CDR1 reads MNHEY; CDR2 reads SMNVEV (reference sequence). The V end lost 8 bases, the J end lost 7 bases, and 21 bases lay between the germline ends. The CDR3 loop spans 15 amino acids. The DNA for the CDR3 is TGTGCCAGCTGTTATAGGGGGGCAGGAGGGAATGAGCAGTTCTTC. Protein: CASCYRGAGGNEQFF.

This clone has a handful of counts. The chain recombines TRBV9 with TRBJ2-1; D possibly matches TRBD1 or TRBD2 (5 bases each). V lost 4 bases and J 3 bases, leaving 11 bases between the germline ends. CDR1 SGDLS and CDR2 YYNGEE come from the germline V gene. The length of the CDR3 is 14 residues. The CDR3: CASSFWGSYNEQFF. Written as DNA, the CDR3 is TGTGCCAGCAGCTTCTGGGGGAGCTACAATGAGCAGTTCTTC.

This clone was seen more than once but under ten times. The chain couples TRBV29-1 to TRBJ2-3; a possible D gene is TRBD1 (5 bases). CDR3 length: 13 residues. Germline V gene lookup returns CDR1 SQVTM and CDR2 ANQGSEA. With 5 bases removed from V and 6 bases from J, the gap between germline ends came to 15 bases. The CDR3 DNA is TGCAGCGTTCACAAAGGTGCAGGGGATACGCAGTATTTT. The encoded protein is CSVHKGAGDTQYF.

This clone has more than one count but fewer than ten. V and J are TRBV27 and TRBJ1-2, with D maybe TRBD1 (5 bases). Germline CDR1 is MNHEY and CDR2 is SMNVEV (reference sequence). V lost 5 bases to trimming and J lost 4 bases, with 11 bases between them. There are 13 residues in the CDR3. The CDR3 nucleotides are TGTGCCAGCAGTCCCGGGGGAGGCTATGGCTACACCTTC. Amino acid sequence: CASSPGGGYGYTF.

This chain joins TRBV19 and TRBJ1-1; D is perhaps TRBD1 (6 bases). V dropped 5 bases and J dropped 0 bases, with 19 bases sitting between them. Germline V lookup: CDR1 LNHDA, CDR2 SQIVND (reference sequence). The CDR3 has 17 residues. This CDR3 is CASSAQGRGYMNTEAFF. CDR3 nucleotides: TGTGCCAGTAGTGCTCAGGGCAGGGGATACATGAACACTGAAGCTTTCTTT.

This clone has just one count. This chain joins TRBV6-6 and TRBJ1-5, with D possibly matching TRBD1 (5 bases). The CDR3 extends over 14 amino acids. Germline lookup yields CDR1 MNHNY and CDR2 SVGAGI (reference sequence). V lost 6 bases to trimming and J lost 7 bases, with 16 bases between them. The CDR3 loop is CASRQGPPGQPQHF. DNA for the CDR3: TGTGCCAGCAGGCAGGGACCCCCGGGGCAGCCCCAGCATTTT.

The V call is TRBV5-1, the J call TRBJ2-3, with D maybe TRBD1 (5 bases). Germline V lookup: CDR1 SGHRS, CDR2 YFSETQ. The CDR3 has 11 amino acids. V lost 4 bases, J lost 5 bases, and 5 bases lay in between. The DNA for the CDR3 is TGCGCCAGCAGCGACAGAGATACGCAGTATTTT. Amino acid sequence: CASSDRDTQYF. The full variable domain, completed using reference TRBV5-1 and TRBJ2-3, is KAGVTQTPRYLIKTRGQQVTLSCSPISGHRSVSWYQQTPGQGLQFLFEYFSETQRNKGNFPGRFSGRQFSNSRSEMNVSTLELGDSALYLCASSDRDTQYFGPGTRLTVL.

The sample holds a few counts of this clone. This chain's CDR3 is CASRERVGQTSHEQYF. In nucleotides, the CDR3 is TGTGCCAGCAGAGAGAGAGTTGGACAAACCAGCCACGAGCAGTACTTC. V usage is TRBV27 and J usage is TRBJ2-7; D perhaps matches TRBD1 (5 bases). CDR1 and CDR2 from the germline V gene are MNHEY and SMNVEV (reference sequence). The germline V and J ends were trimmed by 6 bases and 5 bases, with 23 bases remaining between them. CDR3 length: 16 residues.

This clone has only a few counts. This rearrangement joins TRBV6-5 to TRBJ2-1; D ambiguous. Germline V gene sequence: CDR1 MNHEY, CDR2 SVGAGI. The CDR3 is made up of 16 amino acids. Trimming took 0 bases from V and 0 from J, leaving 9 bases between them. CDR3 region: CASSYSLPLSYNEQFF. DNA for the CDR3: TGTGCCAGCAGTTACTCGTTACCTCTCTCCTACAATGAGCAGTTCTTC.

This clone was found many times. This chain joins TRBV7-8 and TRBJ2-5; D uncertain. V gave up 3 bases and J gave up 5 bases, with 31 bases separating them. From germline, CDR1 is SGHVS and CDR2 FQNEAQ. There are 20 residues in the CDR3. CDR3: CASSFFPTVALGVFRETQYF. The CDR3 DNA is TGTGCCAGCAGCTTTTTCCCCACGGTAGCCTTAGGAGTGTTTCGGGAGACCCAGTACTTC.

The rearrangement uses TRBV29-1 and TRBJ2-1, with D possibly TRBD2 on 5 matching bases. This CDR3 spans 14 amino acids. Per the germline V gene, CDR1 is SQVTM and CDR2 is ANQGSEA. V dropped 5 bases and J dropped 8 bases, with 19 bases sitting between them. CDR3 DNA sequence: TGCAGCGTTTCACCAGGAGGTCCACAGTATGAGCAGTTCTTC. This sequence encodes CSVSPGGPQYEQFF.

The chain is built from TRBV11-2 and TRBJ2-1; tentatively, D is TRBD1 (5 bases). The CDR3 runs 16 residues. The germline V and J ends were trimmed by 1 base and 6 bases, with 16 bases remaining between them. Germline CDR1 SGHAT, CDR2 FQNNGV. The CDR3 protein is CASSLGQGLVRNEQFF. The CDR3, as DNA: TGTGCCAGCAGCTTAGGCCAGGGATTGGTGCGCAATGAGCAGTTCTTC.

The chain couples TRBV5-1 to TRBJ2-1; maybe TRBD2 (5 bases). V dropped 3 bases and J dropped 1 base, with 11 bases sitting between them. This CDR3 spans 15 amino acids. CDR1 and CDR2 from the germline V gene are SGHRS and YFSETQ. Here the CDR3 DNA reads TGCGCCAGCAGCTCCGGGAAGCAGTCCTACAATGAGCAGTTCTTC. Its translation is CASSSGKQSYNEQFF. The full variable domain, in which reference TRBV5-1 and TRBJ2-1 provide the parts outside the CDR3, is KAGVTQTPRYLIKTRGQQVTLSCSPISGHRSVSWYQQTPGQGLQFLFEYFSETQRNKGNFPGRFSGRQFSNSRSEMNVSTLELGDSALYLCASSSGKQSYNEQFFGPGTRLTVL.